A selection of T cell receptor beta chains follows, all from one sample in a study of Graves' ophthalmopathy and Graves' hyperthyroidism. MiXCR, applied by TCRdb to the multiplex PCR reads, yields one record per CDR3 protein. The sample lists about 25,000 distinct CDR3 sequences; approximately 48% were seen once. Sequences were obtained from peripheral blood. Source of these receptors: an adult woman with stable Graves' hyperthyroidism. CDR3s include the opening cysteine and the closing phenylalanine or tryptophan. D genes are given only for firm matches.

cdr3_aa v_call d_call
CASSLAGRNYEQYF TRBV5-6 -
CASSTRPGQGAYSPLHF TRBV7-2 TRBD1
CASSWDSGAEQFF TRBV5-8 -
CSAMSDRGYEQYF TRBV20-1 -
CASSTEAQFGPFF TRBV7-2 -
CASSLGAGNYGYTF TRBV7-9 -
CASSPNRGYEQYF TRBV25-1 -
CATSPPETSGSIEQFF TRBV24-1 TRBD2
CASGQGGRGTGDERLFF TRBV4-1 -
CASSAGVGVAEQYF TRBV7-9 -
CSVGGIGGVNTGELFF TRBV29-1 -
CASRGSRRTSGSWNEQFF TRBV5-1 TRBD2
CASSGGTAGNTIYF TRBV11-3 TRBD1
CSARGKTPGQINQPQYF TRBV20-1 -
CSARGRTSGRLFF TRBV20-1 TRBD2
CATLPRQANEQFF TRBV6-1 -
CASSLGAGGGPYEQYF TRBV7-2 TRBD2
CASSESGTVTDTQYF TRBV10-1 -
CASSQDRPGQNIQYF TRBV4-1 -
CASSERTGSSTDTQYF TRBV25-1 TRBD1
CASSELPGLGGNTIYF TRBV19 -
CASSSHDRSGGRTPLHF TRBV7-9 -
CASSGTTDTQYF TRBV25-1 -
CASSLAGREGKNIQYF TRBV10-2 TRBD2
CSVGTGQEAFF TRBV29-1 TRBD1
CASSLGVRREFNEQYF TRBV7-3 -
CVSSIGLAGHSEQFF TRBV19 TRBD2
CSADTGGGYGYTF TRBV29-1 TRBD1
CASSSAGTGGETQYF TRBV7-3 TRBD1
CASTSWGGTGGFGNTIYF TRBV6-1 TRBD1
CASSEGGESYKQYF TRBV6-1 TRBD2
CASSPESGGEKLFF TRBV7-9 -
CASSPGGRGRESNEQFF TRBV7-9 -